The rows below give T cell receptor beta chains drawn from one sample of a study of T cell responses to AZD1222 COVID-19 vaccine. Some clones are missing from TCRdb's copy, which holds only in-frame ones; the method was immunoSEQ multiplex PCR. The sample gives fewer than 150,000 clones, about 88% of which show up once; around a tenth is in the top ten. This specimen was peripheral blood, taken 28 days after the second AZD1222 dose. These TCRs come from an adult who received the AZD1222 COVID-19 vaccine. Both conserved end residues are part of each CDR3. The D gene is left open where the match is weak. Where a row states a size, it is once, few, many or the class of an expanded clone; other rows omit it.

J | D | size | V | DNA | CDR3
TRBJ2-7 | . | . | TRBV6-1 | TGTGCCAGCAGTGAATCATACACAGGGCCTTACGAGCAGTACTTC | CASSESYTGPYEQYF
TRBJ2-1 | . | . | TRBV3-1/TRBV3-2 | TGTGCCAGCAGCGGTAGGTATGAGCAGTTCTTC | CASSGRYEQFF
TRBJ2-1 | TRBD1 | . | TRBV27 | TGTGCCAGCAGCCCGACAGGGACCGTTAGTGAGCAGTTCTTC | CASSPTGTVSEQFF
TRBJ1-2 | . | . | TRBV11-2 | TGTGCCAGCAGCTTAGATTGGGCAGAGGGCTACACCTTC | CASSLDWAEGYTF
TRBJ1-1 | . | . | TRBV2 | TGTGCCAGCAGTCGAGACAGTATGAACACTGAAGCTTTCTTT | CASSRDSMNTEAFF
TRBJ2-7 | TRBD2 | . | TRBV6-6 | TGTGCCAGCAGTATCAGCGGGGGCTCCTACGAGCAGTACTTC | CASSISGGSYEQYF
TRBJ2-5 | . | . | TRBV18 | TGTGCCAGCTCACCGAGAAGGGCCGAAGAGACCCAGTACTTC | CASSPRRAEETQYF
TRBJ2-1 | . | . | TRBV7-2 | TGTGCCAGCAGCCCCGTCCCTCCGGACAGCGTGGGCCATCATGAGCAGTTCTTC | CASSPVPPDSVGHHEQFF
TRBJ1-5 | TRBD1 | once | TRBV5-1 | TGCGCCAGCAGCCTCGGACAGGGGGATCAGCCCCAGCATTTT | CASSLGQGDQPQHF
TRBJ2-1 | . | once | TRBV14 | TGTGCCAGCAGCCCCTTAGGGAACTCCTACAATGAGCAGTTCTTC | CASSPLGNSYNEQFF
TRBJ1-6 | . | . | TRBV30 | TGTGCCTGGGGGGCTTCCTCCTATAATTCACCCCTCCACTTT | CAWGASSYNSPLHF
TRBJ1-1 | . | . | TRBV2 | TGTGCCAGCAGCCTCTATACGGTGAACACTGAAGCTTTCTTT | CASSLYTVNTEAFF
TRBJ2-7 | TRBD2 | . | TRBV10-3 | TGTGCCATCAGTGAATACGGGACTAGCGGTTCCTACGAGCAGTACTTC | CAISEYGTSGSYEQYF
TRBJ2-1 | . | . | TRBV2 | TGTGCCAGCAGCCGCGGGGGCCCGAGCTCCTACAATGAGCAGTTCTTC | CASSRGGPSSYNEQFF
TRBJ1-5 | . | . | TRBV15 | TGTGCCACCAGCTGGGGGGCAAATCAGCCCCAGCATTTT | CATSWGANQPQHF
TRBJ1-6 | . | . | TRBV30 | TGTGCCTGGAATGTACAAAGGAATTCACCCCTCCACTTT | CAWNVQRNSPLHF
TRBJ1-5 | . | once | TRBV5-8 | TGTGCCAGCAGCTTTATCACAGTCAATCAGCCCCAGCATTTT | CASSFITVNQPQHF
TRBJ1-2 | . | . | TRBV4-3 | TGCGCCAGCAGCCAAGATTGGAGTTCCGGAGGAGCTAACTATGGCTACACCTTC | CASSQDWSSGGANYGYTF
TRBJ2-2 | . | . | TRBV10-3 | TGTGCCATCATGACTAGTGCTTCCACCGGGGAGCTGTTTTTT | CAIMTSASTGELFF
TRBJ1-1 | TRBD1 | . | TRBV5-1 | TGCGCCAGCAGCTCAGGCAGGTCAGGGGGCTACACTGAAGCTTTCTTT | CASSSGRSGGYTEAFF